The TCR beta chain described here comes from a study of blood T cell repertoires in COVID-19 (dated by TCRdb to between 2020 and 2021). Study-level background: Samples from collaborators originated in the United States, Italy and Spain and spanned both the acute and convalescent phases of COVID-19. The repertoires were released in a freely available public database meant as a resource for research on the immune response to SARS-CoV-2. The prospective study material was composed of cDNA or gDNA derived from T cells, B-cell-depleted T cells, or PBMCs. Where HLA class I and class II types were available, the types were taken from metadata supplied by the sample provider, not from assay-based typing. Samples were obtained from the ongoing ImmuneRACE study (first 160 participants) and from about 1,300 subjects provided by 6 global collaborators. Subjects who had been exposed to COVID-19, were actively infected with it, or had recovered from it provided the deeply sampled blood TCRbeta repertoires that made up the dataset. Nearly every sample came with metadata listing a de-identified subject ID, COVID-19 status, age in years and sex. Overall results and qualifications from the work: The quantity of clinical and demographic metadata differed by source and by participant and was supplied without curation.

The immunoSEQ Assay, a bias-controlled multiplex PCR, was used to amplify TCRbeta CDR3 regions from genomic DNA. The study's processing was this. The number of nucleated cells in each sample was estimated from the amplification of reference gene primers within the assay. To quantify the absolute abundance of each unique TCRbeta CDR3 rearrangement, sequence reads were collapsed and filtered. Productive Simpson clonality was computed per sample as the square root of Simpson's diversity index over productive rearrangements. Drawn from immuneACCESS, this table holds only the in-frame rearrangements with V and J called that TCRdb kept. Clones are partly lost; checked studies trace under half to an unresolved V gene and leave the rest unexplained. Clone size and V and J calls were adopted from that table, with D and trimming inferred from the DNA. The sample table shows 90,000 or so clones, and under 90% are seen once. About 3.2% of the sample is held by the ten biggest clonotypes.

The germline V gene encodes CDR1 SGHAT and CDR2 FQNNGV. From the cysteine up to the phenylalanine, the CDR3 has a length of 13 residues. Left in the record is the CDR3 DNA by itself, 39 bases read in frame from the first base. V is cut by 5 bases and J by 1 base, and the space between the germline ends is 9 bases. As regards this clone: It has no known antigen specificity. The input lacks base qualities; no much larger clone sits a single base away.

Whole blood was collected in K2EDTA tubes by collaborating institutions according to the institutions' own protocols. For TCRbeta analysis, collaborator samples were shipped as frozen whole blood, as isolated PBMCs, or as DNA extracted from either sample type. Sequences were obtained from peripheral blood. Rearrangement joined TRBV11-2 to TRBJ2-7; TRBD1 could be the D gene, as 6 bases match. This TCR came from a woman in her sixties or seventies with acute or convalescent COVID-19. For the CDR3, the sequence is CASSRTDSYEQYF. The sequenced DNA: TGTGCCAGCAGCCGGACAGATTCCTACGAGCAGTACTTC. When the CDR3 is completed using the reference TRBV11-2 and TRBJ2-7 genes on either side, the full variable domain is EAGVAQSPRYKIIEKRQSVAFWCNPISGHATLYWYQQILGQGPKLLIQFQNNGVVDDSQLPKDRFSAERLKGVDSTLKIQPAKLEDSAVYLCASSRTDSYEQYFGPGTRLTVT.